The 25 T cell receptor beta chains in this list originate from one sample, sequenced in a study of shared T cell receptors in the human thymus. The protocol was immunoSEQ multiplex PCR, while the TCRdb copy is restricted to in-frame clones and leaves out a portion. The repertoire holds 550,000 to 800,000 clones, 70% to 90% seen once, with over 0.008% in the top ten. The data were also submitted as part of a second study, on human thymus T cells.

The sequencing input was thymocytes. All receptors come from a girl under two years old with a congenital heart defect.

The chain is built from TRBV2 and TRBJ2-1; D is ambiguous. The CDR3 runs to 10 residues. Germline V gives CDR1 SNHLY, CDR2 FYNNEI. V lost 8 bases to trimming and J lost 9 bases, with 8 bases between them. CDR3: CASRGGEQFF. CDR3 DNA sequence: TGTGCCAGCCGAGGTGGTGAGCAGTTCTTC.

This clone has more than one count but fewer than ten. This rearrangement joins TRBV4-1 to TRBJ1-4; D gene uncertain. Per germline, CDR1 MGHRA and CDR2 YSYEKL. The CDR3 is made up of 12 amino acids. Trimming removed 8 bases from V and 8 bases from J, with 12 bases in between. CDR3 in amino acids: CASHRPGEKLFF. The CDR3 region has the DNA TGCGCCAGCCACCGGCCCGGGGAAAAACTGTTTTTT.

The chain carries TRBV7-9 and TRBJ1-1; 9 nucleotides agree with TRBD1. Germline loops: CDR1 SEHNR, CDR2 FQNEAQ (reference sequence). V lost 4 bases, J lost 1 base, and 4 bases stayed unmatched. This CDR3 spans 15 amino acids. The CDR3 protein is CASSSMDRGNTEAFF. Written as DNA, the CDR3 is TGTGCCAGCAGCTCCATGGACAGGGGGAACACTGAAGCTTTCTTT. The full variable domain, rest sourced from reference TRBV7-9 and TRBJ1-1, is DTGVSQNPRHKITKRGQNVTFRCDPISEHNRLYWYRQTLGQGPEFLTYFQNEAQLEKSRLLSDRFSAERPKGSFSTLEIQRTEQGDSAMYLCASSSMDRGNTEAFFGQGTRLTVV.

The gene calls are TRBV13 and TRBJ2-5, with D tentatively TRBD2 (7 bases). Trimming left V 5 bases short and J 2 bases short, with 21 bases between. Looked up from germline, CDR1 is PRHDT and CDR2 is FYEKMQ (reference sequence). This CDR3 has 17 residues. CDR3 sequence: CASSERKGRGYQETQYF. The CDR3 coding sequence is TGTGCCAGCAGCGAACGAAAGGGGAGGGGGTATCAAGAGACCCAGTACTTC.

For the CDR3, the DNA is TGTGCCAGCAGGAACCAACTAGCCTCAACGCAGTATTTT. This sequence encodes CASRNQLASTQYF. The chain is built from TRBV2 and TRBJ2-3; D may be TRBD2 (6 bases). With 6 bases removed from V and 9 bases from J, the gap between germline ends came to 16 bases. Germline V gene sequence: CDR1 SNHLY, CDR2 FYNNEI. The CDR3 consists of 13 residues.

The rearrangement joins TRBV23-1 to TRBJ1-2; D perhaps matches TRBD1 (5 bases). TRBV23-1 is marked as an open reading frame, function uncertain. The CDR3 extends over 15 amino acids. V lost 3 bases and J 3 bases, leaving 14 bases between the germline ends. CDR3 nucleotide sequence: TGCGCCAGCAGTCAGGGCCAGGGAAGGGACTATGGCTACACCTTC. This encodes CASSQGQGRDYGYTF.

This clone was seen once. The V gene is TRBV5-3, the J gene TRBJ1-5, with TRBD1 matching over 9 bases. TRBV5-3 is an ORF for which the function is uncertain. This CDR3 is 14 amino acids long. The ends lost 5 bases at V and 8 bases at J; junction bases unmatched: 8. CDR3 amino acids: CARRNDRGFEPQHF. In DNA form, the CDR3 reads TGTGCCAGAAGAAATGACAGGGGGTTTGAGCCCCAGCATTTT.

This sequence joins TRBV11-2 and TRBJ1-1, with unresolved D. Germline loops: CDR1 SGHAT, CDR2 FQNNGV. The CDR3 covers 18 residues. V was trimmed by 0 bases and J by 1 base, leaving 18 bases between them. This CDR3 is CASSLEAGRWQANTEAFF. CDR3 nucleotides: TGTGCCAGCAGCTTAGAGGCGGGTCGTTGGCAGGCGAACACTGAAGCTTTCTTT.

The J gene is TRBJ1-2, the V gene TRBV4-3, with TRBD1 identical over 7 bases. The CDR3 is 18 residues long. The germline CDR1 and CDR2 sequences are LGHNA and YSLEER. The trim removed 1 base at V and 2 bases at J, leaving 13 bases unmatched. The CDR3 sequence: CASSQGTRRTGWNYGYTF. The DNA of the CDR3 is TGCGCCAGCAGCCAAGGAACAAGGCGGACAGGTTGGAACTATGGCTACACCTTC.

J is TRBJ1-5 and V is TRBV2; D not resolved. CDR1 is SNHLY and CDR2 is FYNNEI in the germline V gene. Trimming pared 4 bases from V and 10 bases from J, leaving 17 bases between. CDR3 length: 14 residues. The CDR3 DNA reads TGTGCCAGCAGTGTACAGTCTCATGGTGTACCCCAGCATTTT. It encodes CASSVQSHGVPQHF. Full variable domain (rest looked up from reference TRBV2 and TRBJ1-5): EPEVTQTPSHQVTQMGQEVILRCVPISNHLYFYWYRQILGQKVEFLVSFYNNEISEKSEIFDDQFSVERPDGSNFTLKIRSTKLEDSAMYFCASSVQSHGVPQHFGDGTRLSIL.

This chain links TRBV7-2 with TRBJ1-1; D gene uncertain. Trimming took off 4 bases at V and 1 base at J, with 13 bases between the two ends. CDR3 size: 15 residues. Germline-derived CDR1 and CDR2 are SGHTA and FQGNSA. In DNA, the CDR3 is TGTGCCAGCAGCTGGGAGTTGACCGAGAACACTGAAGCTTTCTTT. Its protein product is CASSWELTENTEAFF.

V is TRBV19 and J is TRBJ2-7, with TRBD2 matching 7 bases. The CDR3 spans 15 residues. V lost 1 base to trimming and J lost 0 bases; unmatched junction nucleotides: 3. Germline CDR1 is LNHDA and CDR2 is SQIVND (reference sequence). Here the CDR3 DNA reads TGTGCCAGTAGTATAGGCGGGGGAGTCTCCTACGAGCAGTACTTC. This translates into CASSIGGGVSYEQYF.

The rearrangement links TRBV4-1 to TRBJ2-7, with a possible D match to TRBD2 (6 bases). The germline gives CDR1 MGHRA, CDR2 YSYEKL. Trimming took 0 bases from V and 9 from J, leaving 21 bases between them. CDR3 size: 16 residues. CDR3 coding DNA: TGCGCCAGCAGCCAAGAATCCCGCGGGATAAGTTCACGGCAGTACTTC. This sequence encodes CASSQESRGISSRQYF.

In its sample, this clone was seen a few times. J is TRBJ2-7 and V is TRBV7-9, with 7 positions matching TRBD1. The V gene's germline CDR1 is SEHNR and CDR2 FQNEAQ (reference sequence). The CDR3 spans 13 residues. After removal of 7 bases from V and 8 bases from J, the junction contained 11 bases not matched to a gene. For the CDR3, the DNA is TGTGCCAGCACCCTCCCAGACAGGGATAAGCAGTACTTC. Translation gives CASTLPDRDKQYF.

This chain links TRBV5-5 with TRBJ1-2; TRBD1 might be the D (6 bases). V shed 6 bases and J shed 4 bases, with 16 bases lying between them. The germline V gene encodes CDR1 SGHKS and CDR2 YYEKEE (reference sequence). This CDR3 spans 14 amino acids. The CDR3 coding sequence is TGTGCCAGCAAAGGTACCAGGGGCCTCTATGGCTACACCTTC. It translates to CASKGTRGLYGYTF.

The chain joins TRBV6-1 to TRBJ2-3; no reliable D call. Per the germline V gene, CDR1 is MNHNS and CDR2 is SASEGT. CDR3 length: 15 amino acids. V was pared by 2 bases and J by 1 base, with 10 bases between. The CDR3 loop is CASSELAERTDTQYF. In DNA, the CDR3 is TGTGCCAGCAGTGAATTGGCGGAGCGCACAGATACGCAGTATTTT.

The chain has TRBV28 and TRBJ1-4; D call uncertain. Trimming left V 7 bases short and J 7 bases short, with 19 bases between. This CDR3 region has 15 residues. Germline values: CDR1 MDHEN, CDR2 SYDVKM. CDR3 nucleotides: TGTGCCAGCAAGCAAGAGGTCCCTCCCACTGAAAAACTGTTTTTT. This sequence encodes CASKQEVPPTEKLFF.

V usage is TRBV6-5 and J usage is TRBJ2-5; unclear D gene. CDR3 length: 13 amino acids. The V gene lost 7 bases and the J gene lost 1 base, with 10 bases spanning the gap. Per germline, CDR1 MNHEY and CDR2 SVGAGI. The CDR3 is CASTKRSQETQYF. CDR3 nucleotides: TGTGCCAGCACCAAGAGGTCCCAAGAGACCCAGTACTTC.

CDR3 in DNA: TGTGCCAGCAGCCCCCACAGGGCATGGAACACTGAAGCTTTCTTT. Translated, it gives CASSPHRAWNTEAFF. The J gene is TRBJ1-1, the V gene TRBV4-2; perhaps TRBD1 as D (6 bases). In germline, CDR1 is LGHNA, CDR2 YNFKEQ. Trimming took off 4 bases at V and 1 base at J, with 13 bases between the two ends. The CDR3 has 15 amino acids.

This clone has just one count. This chain joins TRBV14 and TRBJ2-1; maybe TRBD1 (5 bases). The CDR3 is 18 residues long. The germline V gene encodes CDR1 SGHDN and CDR2 FVKESK. The V and J ends lost 0 bases and 3 bases respectively, with 18 bases between them. CDR3 in amino acids: CASSQDRTGLFLYNEQFF. Here the CDR3 DNA reads TGTGCCAGCAGCCAAGATCGAACAGGCCTTTTTCTCTACAATGAGCAGTTCTTC.

J is TRBJ2-5 and V is TRBV14; D is possibly TRBD2 (6 bases). Trimming shortened V by 4 bases and J by 5 bases, and 17 bases separated the two germline ends. The CDR3 totals 15 residues. Germline V gene sequence: CDR1 SGHDN, CDR2 FVKESK. Here the CDR3 reads CASSPSRGVWETQYF. CDR3 coding DNA: TGTGCCAGCAGCCCATCCCGCGGGGTTTGGGAGACCCAGTACTTC. The variable domain in full, completed from reference TRBV14 and TRBJ2-5, reads EAGVTQFPSHSVIEKGQTVTLRCDPISGHDNLYWYRRVMGKEIKFLLHFVKESKQDESGMPNNRFLAERTGGTYSTLKVQPAELEDSGVYFCASSPSRGVWETQYFGPGTRLLVL.

The rearrangement uses TRBV7-9 and TRBJ1-1, with TRBD1 identical over 7 bases. V gave up 4 bases and J gave up 0 bases; unmatched junction bases: 11. The CDR3 totals 17 residues. Germline-derived CDR1 and CDR2 are SEHNR and FQNEAQ (reference sequence). The CDR3 nucleotides are TGTGCCAGCAGCTCAAGAAAGATACAGGGGATGAACACTGAAGCTTTCTTT. This translates into CASSSRKIQGMNTEAFF.

V is TRBV5-1 and J is TRBJ2-5; 8 nucleotides line up with TRBD2. This CDR3 has 17 amino acids. V dropped 0 bases and J dropped 4; count of bases not matched to a gene: 11. Germline CDR1 is SGHRS and CDR2 is YFSETQ. CDR3 region: CASSLGPYGGAGETQYF. In DNA form, the CDR3 reads TGCGCCAGCAGCTTGGGCCCCTACGGGGGGGCTGGAGAGACCCAGTACTTC.

The count of this clone is one. This chain uses TRBV9 with TRBJ1-2; the D is unclear. The V end lost 0 bases, the J end lost 4 bases, and 13 bases lay between the germline ends. The CDR3 has 15 amino acids. Germline assignment: CDR1 SGDLS and CDR2 YYNGEE. CDR3 residues: CASSVGVSGFYGYTF. The CDR3 DNA follows: TGTGCCAGCAGCGTAGGAGTCTCGGGGTTCTATGGCTACACCTTC.

This clone has more than one count but fewer than ten. This chain links TRBV7-9 with TRBJ2-7, with D perhaps matching TRBD1 (7 bases). Germline CDR1 is SEHNR and CDR2 is FQNEAQ (reference sequence). This CDR3 comprises 16 residues. V lost 4 bases and J lost 0, with 16 bases in between. CDR3 sequence: CASSSHGGQPSYEQYF. The CDR3 nucleotides are TGTGCCAGCAGCTCCCACGGGGGACAGCCCTCCTACGAGCAGTACTTC.